This is a list of T cell receptor beta chains from one sample in a study of shared clonotypes between healthy human individuals. Profiling relied on immunoSEQ multiplex PCR, and the TCRdb table lists in-frame clones only, not all of them. This table holds around 1,000,000 clones, approximately 75% found once. The material sequenced was memory CD4+ T cells from PBMCs. Receptors were obtained from a man aged 18 to 29 in good health. Some clones in this sample may be carry-over from other donors' samples. The CDR3 runs from the conserved cysteine through the conserved F or W. D genes are given only for firm matches. Size is omitted from some rows. Given values are once, few, many or a class for expanded clones.

>TRBJ1-2|TRBV6-5|NA|NA
CASLPRGLGYGYTF
TGTGCCAGTCTTCCGAGGGGGTTGGGGTATGGCTACACCTTC
>TRBJ2-5|TRBV28|few|TRBD1
CASLPGTAQETQYF
TGTGCCAGCCTCCCCGGGACAGCACAAGAGACCCAGTACTTC
>TRBJ2-7|TRBV2|NA|TRBD2
CASSLLADNLEQYF
TGTGCCAGCAGCCTACTAGCGGATAACCTCGAGCAGTACTTC
>TRBJ2-7|TRBV7-8|NA|NA
CASSLDIGFSYEQYF
TGTGCCAGCAGCTTAGACATAGGTTTCTCCTACGAGCAGTACTTC
>TRBJ1-1|TRBV7-8|NA|NA
CASSPPDSEAFF
TGTGCCAGCAGCCCCCCGGACAGTGAAGCTTTCTTT
>TRBJ2-3|TRBV23-1|once|NA
CAEGVCESTDTQYF
TGCGCCGAAGGAGTGTGCGAGAGCACAGATACGCAGTATTTT
>TRBJ2-7|TRBV9|NA|TRBD2
CASSVGLAESYEQYF
TGTGCCAGCAGCGTAGGGCTAGCGGAGAGCTACGAGCAGTACTTC
>TRBJ1-3|TRBV9|NA|NA
CASSVVGTSGNTIYF
TGTGCCAGCAGCGTAGTGGGTACCTCTGGAAACACCATATATTTT
>TRBJ2-1|TRBV7-9|few|TRBD1
CASSPRDSNEQFF
TGTGCCAGCAGCCCAAGGGACAGCAATGAGCAGTTCTTC
>TRBJ2-7|TRBV5-1|NA|TRBD1
CASSFRQGFDEQYF
TGCGCCAGCAGCTTCAGACAGGGGTTCGACGAGCAGTACTTC
>TRBJ1-2|TRBV29-1|NA|NA
CSVEKDRTGYTF
TGCAGCGTTGAAAAAGACAGGACAGGCTACACCTTC
>TRBJ2-7|TRBV27|NA|NA
CASSFLRQISEQYF
TGTGCCAGCAGTTTTCTCCGACAGATCTCCGAGCAGTACTTC
>TRBJ2-5|TRBV11-1|NA|NA
CASSSRDSPTDNF
TGTGCCAGCAGCAGTCGGGACTCCCCGACGGACAACTTC
>TRBJ2-2|TRBV5-1|NA|NA
CASSLAQGSAGELFF
TGCGCCAGCAGCTTAGCGCAGGGTTCTGCCGGGGAGCTGTTTTTT
>TRBJ2-2|TRBV7-2|NA|NA
CASSPRGENTGELFF
TGTGCCAGCAGCCCGAGGGGGGAAAACACCGGGGAGCTGTTTTTT
>TRBJ1-1|TRBV5-4|NA|NA
CASSLAGTNTEAFF
TGTGCCAGCAGCTTGGCAGGGACGAACACTGAAGCTTTCTTT
>TRBJ1-4|TRBV10-3|NA|TRBD1
CAISRDRAVGNEKLFF
TGTGCCATCAGCCGGGACAGGGCAGTGGGTAATGAAAAACTGTTTTTT
>TRBJ1-5|TRBV7-2|NA|NA
CASSLAVGNQPQHF
TGTGCCAGCAGCTTAGCAGTGGGCAATCAGCCCCAGCATTTT
>TRBJ2-5|TRBV30|once|NA
CAWSAPRGGPQETQYF
TGTGCCTGGAGTGCGCCCCGCGGAGGGCCACAAGAGACCCAGTACTTC
>TRBJ2-7|TRBV7-9|NA|NA
CASSPLAGEQYF
TGTGCCAGCAGCCCATTGGCCGGCGAGCAGTACTTC
>TRBJ2-5|TRBV27|NA|TRBD1
CASSDPGQGAETQYF
TGTGCCAGCAGCGATCCGGGACAGGGGGCAGAGACCCAGTACTTC
>TRBJ2-7|TRBV5-6|NA|NA
CASSPGTRAYEQYF
TGTGCCAGCAGTCCCGGGACCCGGGCCTACGAGCAGTACTTC
>TRBJ1-2|TRBV5-4|once|NA
CASSTGQIYGYTF
TGTGCCAGCAGCACGGGTCAGATCTATGGCTACACCTTC
>TRBJ1-1|TRBV19|NA|NA
CASSIGGAENTEAFF
TGTGCCAGTAGTATTGGGGGGGCAGAGAACACTGAAGCTTTCTTT
>TRBJ2-3|TRBV5-1|NA|NA
CASSAVGPPDTQYF
TGCGCCAGCAGCGCCGTCGGGCCCCCAGATACGCAGTATTTT
>TRBJ2-7|TRBV1|NA|NA
CTSSSSPPSGNSYEQYF
TGCACCAGCAGCTCTTCCCCCCCCAGCGGGAACTCCTACGAGCAGTACTTC
>TRBJ2-5|TRBV7-9|NA|NA
CASSFARETQYF
TGTGCCAGCAGCTTCGCCAGAGAGACCCAGTACTTC
>TRBJ2-7|TRBV28|NA|TRBD1
CASNTPGRDRGYEQYF
TGTGCCAGCAACACCCCAGGTCGGGACAGGGGATACGAGCAGTACTTC
>TRBJ2-6|TRBV6-6|few|TRBD2
CASSYERGSGANVLTF
TGTGCCAGCAGTTACGAGCGGGGCTCTGGGGCCAACGTCCTGACTTTC
>TRBJ2-3|TRBV5-4|NA|TRBD2
CASSPAGTSGFTDTQYF
TGTGCCAGCAGCCCGGCCGGGACTAGCGGGTTCACAGATACGCAGTATTTT
>TRBJ1-1|TRBV7-9|NA|TRBD1
CASRRGQNLEWNTEAFF
TGTGCCAGCAGGAGGGGACAGAACCTGGAGTGGAACACTGAAGCTTTCTTT
>TRBJ2-1|TRBV7-8|NA|TRBD2
CASSLARTSGRANNEQFF
TGTGCCAGCAGCTTAGCCCGGACTAGCGGGAGGGCTAACAATGAGCAGTTCTTC
>TRBJ2-1|TRBV27|NA|NA
CASRSLFAVNEQFF
TGTGCCAGCAGATCCCTCTTCGCGGTCAATGAGCAGTTCTTC
>TRBJ2-3|TRBV27|NA|NA
CASSRKRGSATDTQYF
TGTGCCAGCAGCCGAAAACGAGGGAGCGCTACAGATACGCAGTATTTT
>TRBJ2-1|TRBV18|NA|TRBD2
CASSPSGLADFYNEQFF
TGTGCCAGCTCACCCTCCGGACTAGCGGACTTCTACAATGAGCAGTTCTTC